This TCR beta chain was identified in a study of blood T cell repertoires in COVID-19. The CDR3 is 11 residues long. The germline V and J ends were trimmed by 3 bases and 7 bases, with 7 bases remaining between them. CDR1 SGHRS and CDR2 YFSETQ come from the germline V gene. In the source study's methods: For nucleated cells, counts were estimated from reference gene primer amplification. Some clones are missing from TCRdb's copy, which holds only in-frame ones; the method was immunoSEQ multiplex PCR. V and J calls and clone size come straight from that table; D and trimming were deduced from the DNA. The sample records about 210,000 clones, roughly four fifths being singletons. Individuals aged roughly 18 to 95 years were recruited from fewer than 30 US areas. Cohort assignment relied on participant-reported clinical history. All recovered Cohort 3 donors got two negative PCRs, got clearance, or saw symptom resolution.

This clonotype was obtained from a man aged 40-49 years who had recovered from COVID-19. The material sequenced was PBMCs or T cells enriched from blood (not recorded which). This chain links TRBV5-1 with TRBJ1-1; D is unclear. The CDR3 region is CASSSFSEAFF. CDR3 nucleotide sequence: TGCGCCAGCAGCTCCTTCAGTGAAGCTTTCTTT.